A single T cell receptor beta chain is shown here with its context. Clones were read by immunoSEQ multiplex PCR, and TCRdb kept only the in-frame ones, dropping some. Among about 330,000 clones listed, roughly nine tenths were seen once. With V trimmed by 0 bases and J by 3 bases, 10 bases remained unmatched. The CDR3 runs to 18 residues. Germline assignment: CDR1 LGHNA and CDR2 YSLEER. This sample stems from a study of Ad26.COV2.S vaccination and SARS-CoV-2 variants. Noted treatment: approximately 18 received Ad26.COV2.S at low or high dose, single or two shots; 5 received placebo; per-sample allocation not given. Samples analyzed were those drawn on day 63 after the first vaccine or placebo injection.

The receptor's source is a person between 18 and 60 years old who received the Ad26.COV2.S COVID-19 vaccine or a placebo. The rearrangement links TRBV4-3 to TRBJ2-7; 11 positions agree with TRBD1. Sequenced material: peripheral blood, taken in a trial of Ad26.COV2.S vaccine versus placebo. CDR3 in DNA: TGCGCCAGCAGCCAAGATCTGCGTTTAGGGACAGGGGGCTACGAGCAGTACTTC. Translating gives CASSQDLRLGTGGYEQYF.